The next 27 T cell receptor beta chains were all read from a single sample in a study of neurological immune-mediated disorders. Time point defined: longitudinal time-point 2. MiXCR was run by TCRdb on the 5' RACE reads, yielding one entry per CDR3 protein. The data contain about 80,000 distinct CDR3 sequences, around 6% of them singletons. Material for sequencing was PBMCs. Receptors were obtained from a woman in her sixties with multiple sclerosis.

This clonotype came up many times. CDR3: CATSRGTVSSYNEQFF. CDR3 in DNA: TGTGCCACCAGCAGAGGGACAGTTAGCTCCTACAATGAGCAGTTCTTC. V and J are TRBV15 and TRBJ2-1; maybe TRBD1 (6 bases). Germline V gives CDR1 LNHNV, CDR2 YYDKDF (reference sequence). The ends were cut back, 1 base at V and 0 bases at J, with 10 bases in the middle. This CDR3 contains 16 residues.

At least ten counts were recorded for this clonotype. The chain uses TRBV12-3 or TRBV12-4 and TRBJ2-5; tentative D call: TRBD1 (6 bases). This CDR3 region has 15 residues. Trimming removed 2 bases at V and 1 base at J, with 11 bases between. CDR3 loop: CASSLSRGGQETQYF. CDR3 nucleotides: TGTGCCAGCAGTTTATCCAGGGGCGGCCAAGAGACCCAGTACTTC.

There are many counts of this clonotype. The J gene is TRBJ1-4, the V gene TRBV29-1; D is unclear. This CDR3 comprises 15 residues. The ends were cut back, 1 base at V and 6 bases at J, with 15 bases in the middle. Per the germline V gene, CDR1 is SQVTM and CDR2 is ANQGSEA. The CDR3 is CSVEVGSFRDEKLFF. The CDR3, as DNA: TGCAGCGTTGAAGTCGGTTCCTTTAGGGATGAAAAACTGTTTTTT.

This clonotype was found many times. This rearrangement joins TRBV20-1 to TRBJ2-1; 11 bases line up with TRBD2. The CDR3 runs 15 residues. The germline V gene encodes CDR1 DFQATT and CDR2 SNEGSKA (reference sequence). The junction had 9 bases not matched to a gene; V was cut back by 6 bases and J by 5 bases. CDR3 DNA sequence: TGCAGTGCCCGCAAGACTAGCGGGGCAAACAATGAGCAGTTCTTC. Amino acid sequence: CSARKTSGANNEQFF.

The rearrangement uses TRBV18 and TRBJ2-5; TRBD1 matches at 11 bases. From germline, CDR1 is KGHSH and CDR2 LQKENI. This CDR3 has 15 residues. The junction had 6 bases not matched to a gene; V was cut back by 3 bases and J by 6 bases. CDR3 loop: CASSPWGQGEQTQYF. CDR3 bases: TGTGCCAGCTCACCGTGGGGACAGGGGGAGCAGACCCAGTACTTC.

This clonotype has a count of ten or more. The chain has TRBV10-2 and TRBJ1-6, with D maybe TRBD1 (5 bases). CDR1 is WSHSY and CDR2 is SAAADI in the germline V gene. This CDR3 spans 13 amino acids. V was cut by 6 bases and J by 7 bases, with 10 bases left in between. The CDR3 DNA is TGCGCCAGCAGCGGGGGGGAGAATTCACCCCTCCACTTT. Protein sequence: CASSGGENSPLHF.

In its sample, this clonotype was seen many times. This rearrangement joins TRBV12-3 or TRBV12-4 to TRBJ1-2, with 7 bases aligning to TRBD1. This CDR3 has 16 amino acids. V was pared by 4 bases and J by 2 bases, with 10 bases of the junction left unmatched. CDR3 amino acids: CASSSPHRGQNYGYTF. CDR3 sequence (DNA): TGTGCCAGCAGTTCCCCCCACAGGGGACAAAACTATGGCTACACCTTC.

This clonotype was picked up a small number of times. This chain uses TRBV3-1 with TRBJ2-4, with D possibly matching TRBD1 (6 bases). Trimming pared 5 bases from V and 7 bases from J, leaving 15 bases between. This CDR3 has 14 amino acids. The V gene's germline CDR1 is LGHDT and CDR2 YNNKEL (reference sequence). The CDR3 loop is CASSTGPTHNIQYF. As DNA, the CDR3 is TGTGCCAGCAGCACAGGGCCCACGCACAACATTCAGTACTTC.

This clonotype was observed many times. The chain combines TRBV7-9 with TRBJ1-1, with 7 positions matching TRBD1. Germline V gene sequence: CDR1 SEHNR, CDR2 FQNEAQ (reference sequence). This CDR3 has 15 amino acids. J gave up 5 bases and V 1 base, and 7 bases lay outside the gene matches. CDR3 residues: CASSLVAGGNTEAFF. The CDR3 DNA follows: TGTGCCAGCAGCTTAGTAGCAGGGGGGAATACTGAAGCTTTCTTT.

This clonotype showed up just a few times. The rearrangement uses TRBV20-1 and TRBJ2-5; 7 bases map to TRBD1. Germline loops: CDR1 DFQATT, CDR2 SNEGSKA (reference sequence). The CDR3 totals 13 residues. Trimming removed 5 bases from V and 5 bases from J; junction bases left unmatched: 8. This chain's CDR3 is CSAPPTGMETQYF. CDR3 in DNA: TGCAGTGCTCCCCCGACAGGGATGGAGACCCAGTACTTC.

This clonotype was counted many times. The chain carries TRBV2 and TRBJ2-3; 9 bases align to TRBD1. Germline loops: CDR1 SNHLY, CDR2 FYNNEI. The CDR3 consists of 14 residues. The trim removed 4 bases at V and 3 bases at J, leaving 2 bases unmatched. The CDR3 DNA follows: TGTGCCAGCAGTGTGGGACAGGGAACAGATACGCAGTATTTT. It specifies CASSVGQGTDTQYF.

This clonotype was observed at least ten times. The CDR3 region is CASSSDRGVQFF. CDR3 bases: TGTGCCAGCAGCTCGGACAGGGGGGTGCAGTTCTTC. V and J are TRBV11-2 and TRBJ2-1, with 10 bases fitting TRBD1. This CDR3 has 12 amino acids. CDR1 SGHAT and CDR2 FQNNGV come from the germline V gene. After removal of 4 bases from V and 12 bases from J, the junction contained 3 bases not matched to a gene.

This clonotype was seen at least ten times. The chain uses TRBV7-9 and TRBJ1-3; unclear D gene. V was clipped by 0 bases and J by 0 bases, with 9 bases between them. The CDR3 is made up of 16 amino acids. CDR1 is SEHNR and CDR2 is FQNEAQ in the germline V gene (reference sequence). The CDR3 sequence is CASSLAQPGSGNTIYF. The CDR3, as DNA: TGTGCCAGCAGCTTAGCCCAACCTGGCTCTGGAAACACCATATATTTT.

The table lists this clonotype with many counts. The junction does not match germline at one end; this may be a read error. The V call is TRBV7-7, the J call TRBJ2-3, with D possibly being TRBD2 (5 bases). The CDR3 extends over 13 amino acids. Germline V gives CDR1 SSHAT, CDR2 FNYEAQ (reference sequence). The CDR3 spells CASSLAQGDTQYF. The DNA for the CDR3 is TGTGCTAGCAGCTTAGCGCAAGGAGATACGCAGTATTTT.

This clonotype was counted at least ten times. CDR3 residues: CATSVYDPEAFF. The CDR3, as DNA: TGTGCCACCAGTGTTTACGACCCTGAAGCTTTCTTT. This chain uses TRBV24-1 with TRBJ1-1; the D is unclear. Germline values: CDR1 KGHDR, CDR2 SFDVKD. Trimming took 5 bases from V and 6 from J, leaving 9 bases between them. The CDR3 sequence is 12 residues long.

Ten or more counts support this clonotype. The chain is built from TRBV6-1 and TRBJ2-7, with TRBD1 identical over 7 bases. CDR1 is MNHNS, CDR2 SASEGT, per germline. With 6 bases clipped from V and 6 bases from J, the junction kept 5 bases outside the gene matches. The CDR3 runs 12 residues. The CDR3 region has the DNA TGTGCCAGCAGCGATGACAGGGTCGAGCAGTACTTC. The encoded protein is CASSDDRVEQYF.

The chain is built from TRBV6-5 and TRBJ2-2; 9 bases align to TRBD2. V shed 9 bases, J shed 4 bases, and the junction held 6 bases outside the gene matches. The CDR3 runs 14 residues. Germline V gene data show CDR1 as MNHEY and CDR2 as SVGAGI. CDR3 nucleotides: TGTGCCAGTCGGCGAGCGGGGGGCACCGGGGAGCTGTTTTTT. Translated, it gives CASRRAGGTGELFF.

This clonotype was counted many times. V gene TRBV7-2 combines with J gene TRBJ2-1, with 8 nucleotides matching TRBD1. Germline V gene lookup returns CDR1 SGHTA and CDR2 FQGNSA. V was clipped by 5 bases and J by 13 bases; unmatched bases: 10. This CDR3 comprises 13 residues. CDR3 loop: CASSGTDRGRQFF. The CDR3 coding sequence is TGTGCCAGCAGCGGAACAGACAGGGGACGACAGTTCTTC.

This clonotype was seen at least ten times. This sequence joins TRBV6-1 and TRBJ1-1, with D perhaps matching TRBD1 (5 bases). Trimming pared 6 bases from V and 2 bases from J, leaving 13 bases between. The CDR3 sequence is 14 residues long. Per the germline V gene, CDR1 is MNHNS and CDR2 is SASEGT. CDR3 sequence reads: CASSPGPSNTEAFF. CDR3 nucleotide sequence: TGTGCCAGCAGCCCGGGACCTTCCAACACTGAAGCTTTCTTT.

This clonotype was observed many times. The rearrangement uses TRBV20-1 and TRBJ1-2; 8 bases line up with TRBD1. There are 13 residues in the CDR3. CDR1 and CDR2 from the germline V gene are DFQATT and SNEGSKA (reference sequence). In DNA form, the CDR3 reads TGCAGCGCGACAGGGGACCCTATCTATGGCTACACCTTC. It codes for CSATGDPIYGYTF.

This clonotype came up many times. CDR3 residues: CASRNGARTDTQYF. CDR3 in DNA: TGTGCCAGCAGGAATGGGGCCCGCACAGATACGCAGTATTTT. The chain is built from TRBV2 and TRBJ2-3, with D maybe TRBD1 (5 bases). V lost 6 bases and J 1 base, leaving 11 bases between the germline ends. Germline assignment: CDR1 SNHLY and CDR2 FYNNEI. This CDR3 is 14 amino acids long.

In this sample, this clonotype turned up many times. J is TRBJ1-2 and V is TRBV5-1; no firm D call. CDR3 length: 14 amino acids. CDR1 is SGHRS and CDR2 is YFSETQ in the germline V gene. V lost 0 bases to trimming and J lost 4 bases, with 10 bases between them. CDR3 sequence: CASSLARGRYGYTF. The CDR3 DNA sequence: TGCGCCAGCAGCTTGGCTCGGGGTCGCTATGGCTACACCTTC.

In this sample, this clonotype turned up many times. The chain joins TRBV5-1 to TRBJ2-7; D possibly corresponds to TRBD1 (5 bases). This CDR3 contains 12 residues. V was pared by 1 base and J by 7 bases, with 9 bases between. Germline V gives CDR1 SGHRS, CDR2 YFSETQ. CDR3 sequence reads: CASSLSGLEQYF. The CDR3 DNA sequence: TGCGCCAGCAGCTTGTCAGGGCTTGAGCAGTACTTC.

This clonotype has at least ten counts. The chain employs TRBV10-1 and TRBJ1-2, with D hard to call. The CDR3 length is 12 residues. V was cut by 8 bases and J by 4 bases, with 11 bases left in between. Germline CDR1 is WNHNN and CDR2 is SYGVQD (reference sequence). CDR3 region: CASSGGSYGYTF. In nucleotides, the CDR3 is TGCGCCAGCTCAGGAGGATCCTATGGCTACACCTTC.

This clonotype was seen repeatedly, ten times or more. The chain combines TRBV5-1 with TRBJ1-2, with 7 nucleotides matching TRBD1. Germline V gene data show CDR1 as SGHRS and CDR2 as YFSETQ. The trim removed 0 bases at V and 8 bases at J, leaving 4 bases unmatched. This CDR3 has 13 amino acids. Here the CDR3 reads CASSLEGGQGYTF. DNA of the CDR3: TGCGCCAGCAGCTTGGAAGGGGGCCAAGGCTACACCTTC.

At least ten counts were recorded for this clonotype. V is TRBV20-1 and J is TRBJ2-1, with TRBD1 matching 7 bases. This CDR3 has 16 residues. J lost 8 bases, V lost 6 bases, and 19 bases had no gene match. Germline assignment: CDR1 DFQATT and CDR2 SNEGSKA (reference sequence). The DNA for the CDR3 is TGCAGTGCGCCAATGATTCCGGGACAGCAGGGTGATGAGCAGTTCTTC. Its translation is CSAPMIPGQQGDEQFF.

This clonotype was observed at least ten times. The gene calls are TRBV5-1 and TRBJ2-3; 7 bases map to TRBD2. V shed 4 bases, J shed 4 bases, and the junction held 6 bases outside the gene matches. This CDR3 has 14 amino acids. Germline CDR1 is SGHRS and CDR2 is YFSETQ. CDR3 loop: CASSPGGRPDTQYF. CDR3 DNA sequence: TGCGCCAGCAGCCCGGGGGGTAGGCCAGATACGCAGTATTTT.